Listed below are T cell receptor beta chains from one sample, sequenced in a study of T cell responses to AZD1222 COVID-19 vaccine. Repertoires were generated with immunoSEQ multiplex PCR, while TCRdb's copy carries only in-frame clones and drops some. Of about 93,000 clones listed, 88% were seen once; the top ten hold roughly 15%. The sample was peripheral blood, taken on day 0 of AZD1222 vaccination. Receptors originate from an adult in good health. CDR3s include the opening cysteine and the closing phenylalanine or tryptophan. A D gene is named only where the DNA matches it firmly. Not all rows give a size; the values are once, few, many and, for expanded clones, a class.

size,J,D,V,DNA,CDR3
-,TRBJ2-7,-,TRBV27,TGTGCCAGTGGAGTCCAGGGTGGAGACGAGCAGTACTTC,CASGVQGGDEQYF
-,TRBJ1-1,-,TRBV27,TGTGCCAGCAGTTTATTCGACAGCAGTTCGAACACTGAAGCTTTCTTT,CASSLFDSSSNTEAFF
-,TRBJ2-1,-,TRBV7-9,TGTGCCAGCAGCCCCTTAGCCTGGAATGAGCAGTTCTTC,CASSPLAWNEQFF
once,TRBJ1-1,-,TRBV19,TGTGCCAGTAGTACGTTCGGCAGGGTGGGGACTGAAGCTTTCTTT,CASSTFGRVGTEAFF
-,TRBJ1-1,-,TRBV7-9,TGTGCCAGCAGCTTAATGCTACAGGGCACTGAAGCTTTCTTT,CASSLMLQGTEAFF
-,TRBJ2-2,TRBD2,TRBV5-1,TGCGCCAGCAGCTTCGGCGGGAGCGGAACCGGGGAGCTGTTTTTT,CASSFGGSGTGELFF
once,TRBJ1-3,-,TRBV12-5,TGTGCTAGTGGTTTGGTACTGGGAGGGGTATCCGGAAACACCATATATTTT,CASGLVLGGVSGNTIYF
-,TRBJ1-2,-,TRBV28,TGTGCCAGCAGTTCGGAAAGGGTTGATGGCTACACCTTC,CASSSERVDGYTF
-,TRBJ2-7,TRBD2,TRBV6-6,TGTGCCAGCAGTTACGTTGGGGGGGCCTACGAGCAGTACTTC,CASSYVGGAYEQYF
-,TRBJ2-4,TRBD2,TRBV7-6,TGTGCCAGCAGCTTAGAAGCGGGAGGGACCTTAGACATTCAGTACTTC,CASSLEAGGTLDIQYF
-,TRBJ1-1,-,TRBV12-3/TRBV12-4,TGTGCCAGCAGTCCCCAGAAGCCCCTGAGGGGGTTCTTT,CASSPQKPLRGFF
-,TRBJ2-1,TRBD2,TRBV24-1,TGTGCCACCAGTGACGCGGGGGGATACAATGAGCAGTTCTTC,CATSDAGGYNEQFF
once,TRBJ1-2,-,TRBV19,TGTGCCAGTAGTCCGTCCACAGGCTCTGGTTTCCTTGAATGCACCTTC,CASSPSTGSGFLECTF
-,TRBJ1-1,-,TRBV18,TGTGCCAGCTCACCACCGAGAAGGGGCGACCCCTACACTGAAGCTTTCTTT,CASSPPRRGDPYTEAFF
-,TRBJ2-1,TRBD2,TRBV7-3,TGTGCCAGCAGCTTAACCGGGACTAGCAGAAACAATGAGCAGTTCTTC,CASSLTGTSRNNEQFF
-,TRBJ2-3,TRBD2,TRBV11-2,TGTGCCAGCAGCCTGGGACTAGCGGGAGGGCTGGGGAGGGTTACGCAGTATTTT,CASSLGLAGGLGRVTQYF
-,TRBJ1-1,-,TRBV3-1/TRBV3-2,TGTGCCAGCAGCCAGGTTGGGACAGAAGCTTTCTTT,CASSQVGTEAFF
-,TRBJ1-4,TRBD1,TRBV9,TGTGCCAGCAGCCCATGGACAGGGAAAGCGGAAAAACTGTTTTTT,CASSPWTGKAEKLFF
-,TRBJ1-4,TRBD1,TRBV6-5,TGTGCCAGCAGCAGGGGGTGGTATAATGAAAAACTGTTTTTT,CASSRGWYNEKLFF
-,TRBJ2-1,TRBD2,TRBV7-8,TGTGCCAGCAGCCCCTCGTGGAGCGGGGACGTTGTCTTC,CASSPSWSGDVVF
once,TRBJ2-1,TRBD2,TRBV10-3,TGTGCCATCAGCCTAGCGGGAGGGCCTTACAATGAGCAGTTCTTC,CAISLAGGPYNEQFF
-,TRBJ2-1,TRBD1,TRBV3-1/TRBV3-2,TGTGCCAGCAGCCCCACCTTGGACAGGGTAAGGGTTCGAAGGGACAATGAGCAGTTCTTC,CASSPTLDRVRVRRDNEQFF
-,TRBJ2-1,-,TRBV12-3/TRBV12-4,TGTGCCAGCAGTGTGCGGAGCGAAAATGAGCAGTTCTTC,CASSVRSENEQFF
-,TRBJ1-1,TRBD1,TRBV12-5,TGTGCTAGTGGTTTGGACAGGGGACCTATGAACACTGAAGCTTTCTTT,CASGLDRGPMNTEAFF